The 9 T cell receptor beta chains below all came from one sample that was sequenced in a study of T cells in Graves' hyperthyroidism and ophthalmopathy. Researchers amplified the TCR beta CDR3 regions from RNA transcripts. The primer set for the first-round RT-PCR of the TCR CDR3 was HTBI. One entry per CDR3 protein results from TCRdb running MiXCR on the multiplex PCR reads. The sample lists 450,000 to 650,000 distinct CDR3 sequences, over 15% occurring once. Sequencing used blood. The receptors were gathered from a woman under 30 with Graves' ophthalmopathy.

This rearrangement joins TRBV6-1 to TRBJ1-2; D remains unclear. The CDR3 has 13 amino acids. Germline lookup yields CDR1 MNHNS and CDR2 SASEGT. Between the trimmed V and J ends, which lost 6 bases and 6 bases, there was a span of 14 bases. The CDR3 nucleotides are TGTGCCAGCAGCAGAACGACGGGGAATGGCTACACCTTC. Its translation: CASSRTTGNGYTF.

This clonotype has a handful of counts. This chain connects TRBV4-1 to TRBJ1-2, with 7 bases aligning to TRBD1. The ends lost 2 bases at V and 5 bases at J; junction bases unmatched: 8. The CDR3 runs to 15 residues. Germline assignment: CDR1 MGHRA and CDR2 YSYEKL. This CDR3 is CASSQPTGVPYGYTF. Written as DNA, the CDR3 is TGCGCCAGCAGCCAACCAACAGGGGTGCCGTATGGCTACACCTTC.

This clonotype has more than one count but fewer than ten. The chain recombines TRBV10-3 with TRBJ1-3; D gene uncertain. The V gene's germline CDR1 is ENHRY and CDR2 SYGVKD. This CDR3 is built from 14 residues. Trimming left V 7 bases short and J 4 bases short, with 14 bases between. DNA for the CDR3: TGTGCCATCATTGGAGACAAAGAAGGAAACACCATATATTTT. As protein: CAIIGDKEGNTIYF.

In the case of this clonotype: A much larger clonotype is one base distant, so this may be a read error. The CDR3: CSAKFGQGDQPQHF. CDR3 bases: TGCAGTGCTAAATTCGGACAGGGGGACCAGCCCCAGCATTTT. The rearrangement uses TRBV20-1 and TRBJ1-5; 10 bases align to TRBD1. J gave up 7 bases and V 4 bases, and 7 bases lay outside the gene matches. The germline V gene encodes CDR1 DFQATT and CDR2 SNEGSKA (reference sequence). There are 14 residues in the CDR3.

This clonotype was seen ten or more times. The chain recombines TRBV27 with TRBJ2-1; TRBD2 matches 9 bases. Germline V lookup: CDR1 MNHEY, CDR2 SMNVEV (reference sequence). This CDR3 is built from 15 residues. The trim removed 3 bases at V and 5 bases at J, leaving 5 bases unmatched. The chain's CDR3 is CASSFSGRLNNEQFF. The CDR3 DNA follows: TGTGCCAGCAGTTTTAGCGGGAGACTTAACAATGAGCAGTTCTTC.

J is TRBJ2-7 and V is TRBV14; no reliable D call. This CDR3 contains 12 residues. CDR1 SGHDN and CDR2 FVKESK come from the germline V gene. V was clipped by 1 base and J by 3 bases, with 4 bases between them. DNA for the CDR3: TGTGCCAGCAGCCAAGCATTCTACGAGCAGTACTTC. Translated: CASSQAFYEQYF.

This clonotype was observed at least ten times. The DNA is left out, because the CDR3 cannot be placed on it with certainty; the CDR3 is given as TCRdb lists it. This chain connects TRBV28 to TRBJ2-5; TRBD1 reflects the table's D call only, with no check against the DNA. Ends included, the CDR3 has 16 residues. The germline V gene encodes CDR1 MDHEN and CDR2 SYDVKM. The CDR3 is CASSSSKTGRMATQYF.

This clonotype was counted ten times or more. V usage is TRBV11-2 and J usage is TRBJ1-5, with D perhaps matching TRBD1 (5 bases). Germline V lookup: CDR1 SGHAT, CDR2 FQNNGV. This CDR3 has 14 amino acids. Trimming pared 4 bases from V and 4 bases from J, leaving 11 bases between. CDR3 sequence (DNA): TGTGCCAGCAGCTCCCGGGACGGGAATCAGCCCCAGCATTTT. Its translation: CASSSRDGNQPQHF.

This clonotype was recorded a few times. The rearrangement uses TRBV7-3 and TRBJ2-1; D unresolved. Trimming took 0 bases from V and 10 from J, leaving 10 bases between them. Germline-derived CDR1 and CDR2 are SGHTA and FQGTGA. This CDR3 region has 13 residues. Here the CDR3 DNA reads TGTGCCAGCAGCTTAACGGTTCGGTTGGAGCAGTTCTTC. Protein product: CASSLTVRLEQFF.